This passage covers 32 T cell receptor beta chains from one sample sequenced in a study of CD8+ T cells in alopecia areata. Specified treatment: oral pan-JAK inhibitor, 5-10 mg twice daily. RNA extraction was followed by reverse transcription into cDNA, which acted as the sequencing template. Assay used: immunoSEQ multiplex PCR; TCRdb lists only in-frame clones, some missing. The sample lists about 270,000 clones, 60% occurring once. Sequenced here: CD4+ T cells sorted from blood, sampled around week 53, from a patient treated with tofacitinib. These receptors were collected from a human donor with alopecia areata.

CDR3 sequence (DNA): TGTGCCAGCAGTGAAAGTGGGAAAGAGACCCAGTACTTC. It translates to CASSESGKETQYF. V gene TRBV2 combines with J gene TRBJ2-5; D unresolved. Looked up from germline, CDR1 is SNHLY and CDR2 is FYNNEI. The CDR3 runs to 13 residues. The ends were cut back, 2 bases at V and 3 bases at J, with 7 bases in the middle.

This clone was observed a single time. The chain has TRBV27 and TRBJ1-2; D may be TRBD1 (5 bases). The CDR3 sequence is 13 residues long. Trimming took 0 bases from V and 7 from J, leaving 9 bases between them. Germline CDR1 reads MNHEY; CDR2 reads SMNVEV (reference sequence). CDR3 nucleotides: TGTGCCAGCAGTTTATCTTTCAGGGTTGGCTACACCTTC. This encodes CASSLSFRVGYTF.

This clone was found once. The rearrangement joins TRBV6-5 to TRBJ2-1; D assignment may be TRBD1 or TRBD2 (5 bases each). The CDR3 is made up of 14 amino acids. The germline CDR1 and CDR2 sequences are MNHEY and SVGAGI. V gave up 4 bases and J gave up 7 bases, with 14 bases separating them. The CDR3 loop is CASSSGPPRNEQFF. The CDR3 nucleotides read TGTGCCAGCAGTTCGGGACCCCCGCGGAATGAGCAGTTCTTC.

This clone was counted only a few times. The J gene is TRBJ1-2, the V gene TRBV6-5; D remains ambiguous. CDR1 and CDR2 (germline): MNHEY, SVGAGI. The CDR3 is 12 residues long. V was shortened by 2 bases and J by 8 bases, with 9 bases between the two germline ends. CDR3 protein: CASSYLGNGYTF. The CDR3 DNA reads as TGTGCCAGCAGTTACCTGGGGAACGGCTACACCTTC.

This sequence joins TRBV7-3 and TRBJ1-6; TRBD1 matches at 8 bases. The germline V gene has CDR1 SGHTA and CDR2 FQGTGA. Germline trimming cut 5 bases from V and 9 bases from J; bases unmatched to any gene: 9. This CDR3 spans 15 amino acids. CDR3 region: CASSDGQGTASPLHF. The CDR3 DNA sequence: TGTGCCAGCAGCGACGGACAGGGTACGGCTTCACCCCTCCACTTT.

The J gene is TRBJ1-4, the V gene TRBV7-2; 7 bases map to TRBD1. Germline lookup yields CDR1 SGHTA and CDR2 FQGNSA. The CDR3 sequence is 14 residues long. After removal of 5 bases from V and 8 bases from J, the junction contained 8 bases not matched to a gene. The CDR3 loop is CASSIATGREKLFF. CDR3 in DNA: TGTGCCAGCAGCATCGCGACAGGGCGGGAAAAACTGTTTTTT.

This clone occurred a few times. The chain links TRBV7-2 to TRBJ1-1; 12 bases align to TRBD1. The V and J ends lost 6 bases and 4 bases, in that order; junction bases with no gene match: 3. Germline lookup yields CDR1 SGHTA and CDR2 FQGNSA. The CDR3 has 14 residues. Written as DNA, the CDR3 is TGTGCCAGCAGTTCGGGACAGGGGGCCACTGAAGCTTTCTTT. It translates to CASSSGQGATEAFF.

J is TRBJ2-3 and V is TRBV7-2; D is ambiguous. V lost 6 bases, J lost 2 bases, and 15 bases lay in between. Per germline, CDR1 SGHTA and CDR2 FQGNSA. The CDR3 spans 15 residues. As DNA, the CDR3 is TGTGCCAGCAGTCAAAGGAGTCCTTACACAGATACGCAGTATTTT. Translating gives CASSQRSPYTDTQYF.

The chain links TRBV7-2 to TRBJ2-7, with D perhaps TRBD1 (5 bases). Trimming left V 5 bases short and J 2 bases short, with 16 bases between. The CDR3 covers 15 residues. Per the germline V gene, CDR1 is SGHTA and CDR2 is FQGNSA. The CDR3 is CASSVMEQATYEQYF. CDR3 DNA: TGTGCCAGCAGCGTAATGGAACAGGCAACCTACGAGCAGTACTTC.

The chain recombines TRBV2 with TRBJ1-1; possibly TRBD1 for D (5 bases). CDR3 length equals 15 residues. V was cut by 7 bases and J by 1 base, with 16 bases left in between. Germline values: CDR1 SNHLY, CDR2 FYNNEI. DNA for the CDR3: TGTGCCAGCACCGACGGATGGGGGACGAACACTGAAGCTTTCTTT. This sequence encodes CASTDGWGTNTEAFF.

The V gene is TRBV30, the J gene TRBJ2-2; no definite D call. The V and J ends lost 2 bases and 7 bases respectively, with 11 bases between them. Germline values: CDR1 GTSNPN, CDR2 SVGIG (reference sequence). The CDR3 contains 13 residues. For the CDR3, the DNA is TGTGCCTGGAGTAGTATGGATGGCGGGGAGCTGTTTTTT. Protein: CAWSSMDGGELFF.

This clone occurred a few times. The gene calls are TRBV29-1 and TRBJ2-6; D perhaps matches TRBD1 (7 bases). There are 15 residues in the CDR3. Germline V gene data show CDR1 as SQVTM and CDR2 as ANQGSEA. V was clipped by 4 bases and J by 3 bases, with 13 bases between them. The CDR3 coding sequence is TGCAGCGTTGTGGAGGGGGCGCGTGGGGCCAACGTCCTGACTTTC. It yields the protein CSVVEGARGANVLTF.

This clone turned up a few times. The chain couples TRBV7-8 to TRBJ2-5; 10 nucleotides match TRBD2. The CDR3 totals 15 residues. With V trimmed by 2 bases and J by 5 bases, 5 bases remained unmatched. CDR1 and CDR2 from the germline V gene are SGHVS and FQNEAQ. The CDR3 sequence: CASSLSSGGWETQYF. In DNA, the CDR3 is TGTGCCAGCAGCTTATCTAGCGGGGGCTGGGAGACCCAGTACTTC.

This clone was found a few times. Other DNA sequences from this sample encode an identical CDR3 as well. V gene TRBV27 combines with J gene TRBJ1-5; D is ambiguous. Germline-derived CDR1 and CDR2 are MNHEY and SMNVEV (reference sequence). The germline V and J ends were trimmed by 2 bases and 2 bases, with 7 bases remaining between them. The CDR3 has 14 residues. CDR3 sequence reads: CASSLRIGNQPQHF. The DNA of the CDR3 is TGTGCCAGCAGTTTAAGAATAGGCAATCAGCCCCAGCATTTT.

This clone was detected once. The rearrangement joins TRBV7-8 to TRBJ1-5; 9 positions match TRBD1. The germline gives CDR1 SGHVS, CDR2 FQNEAQ. The CDR3 spans 17 residues. V trimming: 3 bases; J trimming: 0 bases; junction bases outside the gene matches: 6. Here the CDR3 reads CASSLLQGANSNQPQHF. In nucleotides, the CDR3 is TGTGCCAGCAGCTTGCTACAGGGGGCCAATAGCAATCAGCCCCAGCATTTT.

The chain is built from TRBV4-3 and TRBJ1-2; tentative D call: TRBD1 (6 bases). Germline CDR1 LGHNA, CDR2 YSLEER. CDR3 length equals 15 residues. Trimming removed 2 bases at V and 2 bases at J, with 12 bases between. This CDR3 reads CASSQRGDQNYGYTF. DNA of the CDR3: TGCGCCAGCAGCCAAAGGGGGGACCAAAACTATGGCTACACCTTC.

The chain carries TRBV5-1 and TRBJ2-1; 10 bases are shared with TRBD2. V was clipped by 2 bases and J by 5 bases; unmatched bases: 7. The germline CDR1 and CDR2 sequences are SGHRS and YFSETQ. This CDR3 region has 16 residues. In DNA, the CDR3 is TGCGCCAGCAGCTTTGGGGGGACTAGCGTAAACAATGAGCAGTTCTTC. Its translation: CASSFGGTSVNNEQFF.

The rearrangement joins TRBV9 to TRBJ2-5; D unclear. Trimming cost V 4 bases and J 5 bases, with 9 bases left between them. CDR1 is SGDLS, CDR2 YYNGEE, per germline. CDR3 length: 12 residues. CDR3 sequence (DNA): TGTGCCAGCAGCACCGGGTTGGAGACCCAGTACTTC. Protein: CASSTGLETQYF.

This clone has only a few counts. CDR3 sequence (DNA): TGTGCCAGCAGTTTCCGGGACAGGGCGAACACCGGGGAGCTGTTTTTT. Its protein product is CASSFRDRANTGELFF. This sequence joins TRBV27 and TRBJ2-2; 9 bases are shared with TRBD1. CDR1 and CDR2 from the germline V gene are MNHEY and SMNVEV (reference sequence). CDR3 size: 16 residues. V lost 3 bases and J lost 0; bases outside the gene matches: 2.

V and J are TRBV30 and TRBJ1-1; D ambiguous. The CDR3 is 12 amino acids. Germline CDR1 GTSNPN, CDR2 SVGIG (reference sequence). Trimming cost V 8 bases and J 0 bases, with 10 bases left between them. CDR3: CATGRLNTEAFF. DNA of the CDR3: TGTGCCACCGGACGTTTGAACACTGAAGCTTTCTTT.

This clone was picked up a small number of times. The chain links TRBV10-2 to TRBJ2-3; possibly TRBD2 for D (6 bases). The V and J ends lost 2 bases and 3 bases respectively, with 15 bases between them. Germline V gene lookup returns CDR1 WSHSY and CDR2 SAAADI. The CDR3 sequence is 16 residues long. The CDR3 loop is CASSERRGRVTDTQYF. The DNA of the CDR3 is TGCGCCAGCAGTGAGAGGAGGGGCAGGGTGACAGATACGCAGTATTTT.

The chain has TRBV6-5 and TRBJ2-7, with D possibly TRBD2 on 6 matching bases. The CDR3 sequence is 12 residues long. V lost 5 bases and J lost 7, with 12 bases in between. Germline CDR1 MNHEY, CDR2 SVGAGI. The CDR3 region has the DNA TGTGCCAGCAGTAACCGACTAGGAGAGCAGTACTTC. The encoded protein is CASSNRLGEQYF.

The chain has TRBV11-2 and TRBJ1-6; D might be TRBD1 (6 bases). This CDR3 is built from 15 residues. Trimming shortened V by 4 bases and J by 8 bases, and 15 bases separated the two germline ends. The V gene's germline CDR1 is SGHAT and CDR2 FQNNGV. CDR3 region: CASSSTWGADSPLHF. In nucleotides, the CDR3 is TGTGCCAGCAGCTCCACCTGGGGGGCTGATTCACCCCTCCACTTT.

The gene calls are TRBV7-8 and TRBJ2-3; 10 bases are shared with TRBD1. The CDR3 consists of 16 residues. Germline lookup yields CDR1 SGHVS and CDR2 FQNEAQ. Trimming cost V 1 base and J 4 bases; bases outside gene matches: 5. CDR3 protein: CASSLVDRGLADTQYF. For the CDR3, the DNA is TGTGCCAGCAGCTTAGTTGACAGGGGGCTTGCAGATACGCAGTATTTT.

V gene TRBV10-3 combines with J gene TRBJ2-5, with 8 bases matching TRBD2. CDR1 and CDR2 (germline): ENHRY, SYGVKD. The CDR3 is 14 residues long. The junction had 7 bases not matched to a gene; V was cut back by 5 bases and J by 5 bases. CDR3: CAISSTSGWETQYF. The CDR3 DNA is TGTGCCATCAGTTCCACTAGCGGTTGGGAGACCCAGTACTTC.

The gene calls are TRBV27 and TRBJ2-7; TRBD2 agrees at 11 bases. Per the germline V gene, CDR1 is MNHEY and CDR2 is SMNVEV (reference sequence). The CDR3 totals 16 residues. The trim removed 6 bases at V and 1 base at J, leaving 8 bases unmatched. CDR3 in DNA: TGTGCCAGCAGCAAAGACCCTAGCGGGGGGTCCTACGAGCAGTACTTC. This codes for CASSKDPSGGSYEQYF.

The rearrangement uses TRBV6-5 and TRBJ1-2; TRBD1 matches 8 bases. The CDR3 totals 13 residues. V shed 6 bases and J 7 bases; nucleotides not matched to a gene: 7. CDR1 is MNHEY and CDR2 is SVGAGI in the germline V gene. The CDR3 region has the DNA TGTGCCAGCAGCATTTCACAGGGGGTTGGCTACACCTTC. This encodes CASSISQGVGYTF.

This clone came up a few times. The chain has TRBV29-1 and TRBJ2-1; 16 bases map to TRBD2. The CDR3 sequence is 14 residues long. V shed 2 bases and J 16 bases; nucleotides not matched to a gene: 8. The germline V gene has CDR1 SQVTM and CDR2 ANQGSEA. The DNA for the CDR3 is TGCAGCGTTGAACCGGGACTAGCGGGGGGGCATCTCTTCTTC. Translated: CSVEPGLAGGHLFF.

This chain connects TRBV29-1 to TRBJ2-1; 8 bases match TRBD2. This CDR3 spans 15 amino acids. Germline CDR1 is SQVTM and CDR2 is ANQGSEA. V shed 6 bases and J 9 bases; nucleotides not matched to a gene: 16. The CDR3 DNA is TGCAGCGTGGTTCGAGCGGGGGTTTCGGTTTTTGAGCAGTTCTTC. Its translation is CSVVRAGVSVFEQFF.

The chain recombines TRBV4-1 with TRBJ1-2; D may be TRBD1 (6 bases). Trimming pared 4 bases from V and 7 bases from J, leaving 19 bases between. Per the germline V gene, CDR1 is MGHRA and CDR2 is YSYEKL. The CDR3 totals 15 residues. CDR3 coding DNA: TGCGCCAGCAGCCCAGACCCGACCGGGACACTTGGCTACACCTTC. Translated, it gives CASSPDPTGTLGYTF.

The chain is built from TRBV7-8 and TRBJ2-5, with D possibly TRBD2 on 5 matching bases. Germline-derived CDR1 and CDR2 are SGHVS and FQNEAQ. The CDR3 runs to 14 residues. The V end lost 5 bases, the J end lost 6 bases, and 16 bases lay between the germline ends. The CDR3 loop is CASSPLGNYQTQYF. For the CDR3, the DNA is TGTGCCAGCAGCCCCCTCGGGAACTACCAGACCCAGTACTTC.

The CDR3: CASSSAGRANTEAFF. CDR3 sequence (DNA): TGCGCCAGCAGCTCCGCCGGCAGGGCGAACACTGAAGCTTTCTTT. The rearrangement links TRBV5-1 to TRBJ1-1, with D perhaps matching TRBD1 (5 bases). Trimming took 3 bases from V and 1 from J, leaving 13 bases between them. The germline CDR1 and CDR2 sequences are SGHRS and YFSETQ. The length of the CDR3 is 15 residues.